Listed here are 25 T cell receptor beta chains from one sample, sequenced in a study of blood T cell repertoires in COVID-19 (dated by TCRdb to the early 2020s). Libraries were built with the immunoSEQ multiplex PCR assay. The immuneACCESS repertoire file appears here via TCRdb, limited to in-frame rearrangements. These files lack a portion of the clones; in checked studies, under half of the deficit traces to unresolved V genes, and the cause of the others is not known. For this sample there are over 150,000 clones; about 83% appear just once. In total, the top ten clones hold about a tenth of the sample. Sequenced input: peripheral blood. These receptors were obtained from a woman in her sixties or seventies with COVID-19, enrolled during active disease.

The V gene is TRBV7-2, the J gene TRBJ1-1; D is perhaps TRBD1 (5 bases). The CDR3 is 14 amino acids. V gave up 0 bases and J gave up 5 bases, with 10 bases separating them. Germline-derived CDR1 and CDR2 are SGHTA and FQGNSA. For the CDR3, the DNA is TGTGCCAGCAGCTTAGCGGTGGAGGGGACTGAAGCTTTCTTT. The encoded protein is CASSLAVEGTEAFF.

This clone was picked up one time. The rearrangement joins TRBV6-2 or TRBV6-3 to TRBJ1-4, with a tentative D call TRBD1 (5 bases). Trimming shortened V by 4 bases and J by 8 bases, and 8 bases separated the two germline ends. Per germline, CDR1 MNHEY and CDR2 SVGEGT. CDR3 size: 12 residues. The CDR3 DNA reads TGTGCCAGCAGTTGGGAGGGGGAAAAACTGTTTTTT. Amino acids: CASSWEGEKLFF.

This sequence joins TRBV5-5 and TRBJ1-2; D remains ambiguous. V shed 6 bases and J shed 2 bases, with 17 bases lying between them. Germline V lookup: CDR1 SGHKS, CDR2 YYEKEE (reference sequence). The CDR3 runs 15 residues. CDR3 loop: CASTSARPPNYGYTF. The CDR3 DNA is TGTGCCAGCACCTCGGCCAGGCCCCCCAACTATGGCTACACCTTC. Together with reference TRBV5-5 and TRBJ1-2, the CDR3 gives the full variable domain: DAGVTQSPTHLIKTRGQQVTLRCSPISGHKSVSWYQQVLGQGPQFIFQYYEKEERGRGNFPDRFSARQFPNYSSELNVNALLLGDSALYLCASTSARPPNYGYTFGSGTRLTVV.

This clone has just one count. The rearrangement joins TRBV11-3 to TRBJ2-1, with a weak D call TRBD2 (6 bases). The CDR3 consists of 14 residues. With 1 base removed from V and 5 bases from J, the gap between germline ends came to 9 bases. Per the germline V gene, CDR1 is SGHNT and CDR2 is YENEEA. The CDR3 loop reads CASSLAGVDNEQFF. CDR3 DNA sequence: TGTGCCAGCAGCTTAGCGGGGGTCGACAATGAGCAGTTCTTC.

This chain links TRBV10-3 with TRBJ2-1, with D perhaps matching TRBD2 (7 bases). V was pared by 3 bases and J by 5 bases, with 20 bases between. CDR1 is ENHRY and CDR2 is SYGVKD in the germline V gene. The CDR3 is 17 residues long. The CDR3 sequence is CAISERSGEGVNNEQFF. The CDR3 region has the DNA TGTGCCATCAGTGAAAGGTCGGGGGAGGGGGTTAACAATGAGCAGTTCTTC.

This chain connects TRBV24-1 to TRBJ2-2, with a possible D match to TRBD2 (5 bases). This CDR3 is built from 13 residues. The V and J ends lost 9 bases and 2 bases respectively, with 9 bases between them. Germline CDR1 and CDR2: KGHDR and SFDVKD. CDR3 in DNA: TGTGCCACCCAGGACTCCAACACCGGGGAGCTGTTTTTT. Translating it yields CATQDSNTGELFF.

The V and J genes are TRBV5-1 and TRBJ1-1; no reliable D call. The CDR3 has 13 amino acids. From germline, CDR1 is SGHRS and CDR2 YFSETQ. V shed 4 bases and J shed 1 base, with 8 bases lying between them. In nucleotides, the CDR3 is TGCGCCAGCAGCCAAACAGCGAACACTGAAGCTTTCTTT. Amino acid sequence: CASSQTANTEAFF.

The chain employs TRBV6-5 and TRBJ1-1, with TRBD1 identical over 10 bases. The germline V gene encodes CDR1 MNHEY and CDR2 SVGAGI. The V segment lost 6 bases and the J segment 3 bases; nucleotides outside the gene matches: 7. The CDR3 has 15 residues. CDR3 loop: CASRETGGMDTEAFF. As DNA, the CDR3 is TGTGCCAGCAGAGAGACAGGGGGCATGGACACTGAAGCTTTCTTT.

The V call is TRBV6-1, the J call TRBJ1-5, with TRBD1 identical over 8 bases. CDR3 length: 15 residues. V gave up 1 base and J gave up 4 bases; unmatched junction bases: 3. The V gene's germline CDR1 is MNHNS and CDR2 SASEGT. The CDR3 DNA reads TGTGCCAGCAGTGAAGGGACAGGGCGTAATCAGCCCCAGCATTTT. This sequence encodes CASSEGTGRNQPQHF.

V is TRBV6-5 and J is TRBJ1-2, with D maybe TRBD1 (5 bases). Germline lookup yields CDR1 MNHEY and CDR2 SVGAGI. V was cut by 7 bases and J by 0 bases, with 15 bases left in between. This CDR3 spans 15 amino acids. The CDR3 here is CASKPGASANYGYTF. The CDR3 DNA sequence: TGTGCCAGCAAACCTGGGGCTTCTGCTAACTATGGCTACACCTTC.

This clone was detected only a few times. The chain has TRBV7-6 and TRBJ1-1; no clear D gene. Between the trimmed V and J ends, which lost 2 bases and 4 bases, there was a span of 17 bases. Germline assignment: CDR1 SGHVS and CDR2 FNYEAQ. This CDR3 is built from 16 residues. The CDR3 spells CASSLNLAGQGTEAFF. The CDR3 region has the DNA TGTGCCAGCAGCTTAAACTTGGCGGGCCAAGGCACTGAAGCTTTCTTT.

This clone was counted once. The V call is TRBV11-2, the J call TRBJ1-2; 8 bases map to TRBD1. The CDR3 contains 16 residues. V dropped 1 base and J dropped 7; count of bases not matched to a gene: 11. Germline CDR1 and CDR2: SGHAT and FQNNGV. The CDR3, as DNA: TGTGCCAGCAGCTTAGGACACCAGGGGGCGCCTTCTGGCTACACCTTC. This translates into CASSLGHQGAPSGYTF.

The chain employs TRBV6-1 and TRBJ1-5; tentative D call: TRBD1 (6 bases). This CDR3 is built from 16 residues. Per germline, CDR1 MNHNS and CDR2 SASEGT. Trimming pared 0 bases from V and 2 bases from J, leaving 11 bases between. CDR3 nucleotide sequence: TGTGCCAGCAGTGAAGCATGGGGGCGCGGCAATCAGCCCCAGCATTTT. It translates to CASSEAWGRGNQPQHF.

This clone was found a few times. The V call is TRBV5-4, the J call TRBJ1-3, with 11 bases that match TRBD1. The CDR3 runs to 15 residues. Germline trimming cut 4 bases from V and 4 bases from J; bases unmatched to any gene: 4. CDR1 and CDR2 from the germline V gene are SGHNT and YYREEE (reference sequence). CDR3 residues: CASSGQGAQGNTIYF. Written as DNA, the CDR3 is TGTGCCAGCAGCGGACAGGGGGCGCAGGGAAACACCATATATTTT.

Note on this clone: No conserved phenylalanine or tryptophan ends this CDR3, so it is likely a read error. It is unclear where the CDR3 begins or ends on the DNA, so no DNA is shown, and the CDR3 is as TCRdb lists it. The chain couples TRBV30 to TRBJ2-7; whether TRBD2, the table's D call, matches the DNA was not checked. Termini included, the CDR3 measures 8 amino acids. Germline CDR1 and CDR2: GTSNPN and SVGIG (reference sequence). The CDR3 spells CAWTTRLI.

The chain uses TRBV4-1 and TRBJ1-4; TRBD1 matches 10 bases. Germline V gene lookup returns CDR1 MGHRA and CDR2 YSYEKL. The CDR3 loop spans 15 amino acids. V was pared by 2 bases and J by 8 bases, with 5 bases of the junction left unmatched. Here the CDR3 reads CASSQRQGAWEKLFF. CDR3 coding DNA: TGCGCCAGCAGCCAAAGACAGGGGGCGTGGGAAAAACTGTTTTTT.

This chain connects TRBV5-1 to TRBJ2-3; no reliable D call. CDR1 is SGHRS and CDR2 is YFSETQ in the germline V gene. Trimming left V 0 bases short and J 8 bases short, with 10 bases between. The CDR3 totals 13 residues. CDR3 DNA sequence: TGCGCCAGCAGCTTGGAAGAGCCCGGTACGCAGTATTTT. Protein product: CASSLEEPGTQYF.

V usage is TRBV9 and J usage is TRBJ2-5; D is unclear. The V end lost 4 bases, the J end lost 11 bases, and 18 bases lay between the germline ends. The CDR3 loop spans 13 amino acids. The V gene's germline CDR1 is SGDLS and CDR2 YYNGEE. CDR3 in amino acids: CASSIYTHSTQYF. As DNA, the CDR3 is TGTGCCAGCAGCATTTACACCCACAGTACACAGTACTTC.

The chain is built from TRBV6-5 and TRBJ1-3; maybe TRBD1 (6 bases). There are 13 residues in the CDR3. Per germline, CDR1 MNHEY and CDR2 SVGAGI. V was pared by 6 bases and J by 8 bases, with 14 bases between. CDR3 protein: CASRMTGTDTIYF. The CDR3 bases are TGTGCCAGCAGGATGACAGGCACCGACACCATATATTTT.

This sequence joins TRBV7-8 and TRBJ1-2; TRBD1 might be the D (6 bases). The CDR3 contains 13 residues. The germline V gene has CDR1 SGHVS and CDR2 FQNEAQ. Trimming cost V 2 bases and J 5 bases, with 9 bases left between them. CDR3 region: CASSLRTEYGYTF. CDR3 sequence (DNA): TGTGCCAGCAGCTTAAGGACAGAGTATGGCTACACCTTC.

This clone was seen more than once but under ten times. The rearrangement joins TRBV25-1 to TRBJ1-3, with 7 bases matching TRBD1. Germline CDR1 is MGHDK and CDR2 is SYGVNS. V trimming: 6 bases; J trimming: 6 bases; junction bases outside the gene matches: 5. The CDR3 extends over 13 amino acids. The CDR3 DNA reads as TGTGCCAGCAGCTTGGGACAGTTAAACACCATATATTTT. It specifies CASSLGQLNTIYF.

The chain employs TRBV5-1 and TRBJ2-5, with 8 nucleotides matching TRBD2. J gave up 0 bases and V 0 bases, and 1 base lay outside the gene matches. The germline V gene has CDR1 SGHRS and CDR2 YFSETQ. CDR3 length: 15 residues. CDR3 in amino acids: CASSLGGGNQETQYF. The CDR3 DNA follows: TGCGCCAGCAGCTTGGGCGGGGGGAACCAAGAGACCCAGTACTTC.

V is TRBV7-9 and J is TRBJ2-1; 8 nucleotides match TRBD2. With V trimmed by 9 bases and J by 6 bases, 16 bases remained unmatched. The CDR3 sequence is 16 residues long. Germline V CDR1 and CDR2: SEHNR, FQNEAQ (reference sequence). Here the CDR3 DNA reads TGTGCCAGTACGACCGGCGGGGGGACCCGACCCAATGAGCAGTTCTTC. It is translated as CASTTGGGTRPNEQFF.

This rearrangement joins TRBV5-1 to TRBJ2-5, with TRBD1 matching over 7 bases. V shed 3 bases and J 2 bases; nucleotides not matched to a gene: 4. The V gene's germline CDR1 is SGHRS and CDR2 YFSETQ. This CDR3 comprises 14 residues. In nucleotides, the CDR3 is TGCGCCAGCAGCTCCGGGACAGTTCAAGAGACCCAGTACTTC. Protein sequence: CASSSGTVQETQYF.

The chain employs TRBV6-6 and TRBJ1-2; 7 bases agree with TRBD1. There are 13 residues in the CDR3. The germline CDR1 and CDR2 sequences are MNHNY and SVGAGI (reference sequence). The V and J ends lost 5 bases and 7 bases, in that order; junction bases with no gene match: 7. CDR3 sequence reads: CASSPDRVSGYTF. Here the CDR3 DNA reads TGTGCCAGCAGTCCCGACAGGGTATCTGGCTACACCTTC.